The 14 T cell receptor beta chains below come from one sample, sequenced in a study of cytomegalovirus exposure and HLA in healthy donors. The PCR ran on 60 Vbeta and 13 Jbeta primers. TCRdb's table, derived via immunoSEQ multiplex PCR, lists solely in-frame clones and lacks some. The sample carries over 100,000 clones, about 79% recorded once. Sequences were obtained from PBMCs. Receptor source: a human donor in good health.

The chain uses TRBV6-5 and TRBJ1-3; D possibly corresponds to TRBD1 (5 bases). This CDR3 is built from 16 residues. Trimming pared 0 bases from V and 0 bases from J, leaving 9 bases between. Germline V gene data show CDR1 as MNHEY and CDR2 as SVGAGI. The CDR3 nucleotides are TGTGCCAGCAGTTACTCGGGGCGGATCTCTGGAAACACCATATATTTT. It translates to CASSYSGRISGNTIYF.

J is TRBJ2-3 and V is TRBV4-2, with a possible D match to TRBD1 (6 bases). The CDR3 is 16 residues long. V lost 0 bases, J lost 0 bases, and 10 bases lay in between. Per germline, CDR1 LGHNA and CDR2 YNFKEQ. The CDR3 DNA follows: TGTGCCAGCAGCCAAGATTGGACAGCTAGCACAGATACGCAGTATTTT. This codes for CASSQDWTASTDTQYF.

The chain has TRBV6-1 and TRBJ1-5; a possible D gene is TRBD1 (5 bases). The CDR3 spans 15 residues. Germline V gives CDR1 MNHNS, CDR2 SASEGT. With 7 bases removed from V and 0 bases from J, the gap between germline ends came to 13 bases. The CDR3 here is CASNPRDFSNQPQHF. The CDR3 bases are TGTGCCAGCAATCCCCGGGACTTTAGCAATCAGCCCCAGCATTTT.

The chain couples TRBV7-9 to TRBJ1-2; D is undetermined. Trimming pared 1 base from V and 6 bases from J, leaving 12 bases between. Germline CDR1 SEHNR, CDR2 FQNEAQ (reference sequence). The CDR3 is 14 amino acids. CDR3 residues: CASSLGGGRDGYTF. CDR3 nucleotides: TGTGCCAGCAGCTTAGGAGGAGGGCGGGATGGCTACACCTTC.

CDR3: CATSRATPGSGNTIYF. The CDR3 nucleotides are TGTGCCACCAGCAGAGCCACCCCCGGCTCTGGAAACACCATATATTTT. V is TRBV15 and J is TRBJ1-3; no clear D. Germline assignment: CDR1 LNHNV and CDR2 YYDKDF (reference sequence). This CDR3 region has 16 residues. V lost 1 base to trimming and J lost 0 bases, with 10 bases between them.

This rearrangement joins TRBV29-1 to TRBJ2-7; 8 bases match TRBD2. The CDR3 has 12 residues. Germline V gene lookup returns CDR1 SQVTM and CDR2 ANQGSEA. The V segment lost 5 bases and the J segment 4 bases; nucleotides outside the gene matches: 4. The CDR3 protein is CSVSGGPYEQYF. The CDR3 DNA is TGCAGCGTTTCGGGAGGGCCTTACGAGCAGTACTTC.

The rearrangement uses TRBV5-6 and TRBJ2-6; maybe TRBD1 (6 bases). The CDR3 extends over 15 amino acids. Trimming took 4 bases from V and 4 from J, leaving 12 bases between them. Germline CDR1 reads SGHDT; CDR2 reads YYEEEE. CDR3 in amino acids: CASSSYGTGANVLTF. As DNA, the CDR3 is TGTGCCAGCAGCAGTTACGGGACAGGGGCCAACGTCCTGACTTTC.

V and J are TRBV5-1 and TRBJ2-2, with 7 bases identical to TRBD2. In germline, CDR1 is SGHRS, CDR2 YFSETQ. The CDR3 is made up of 15 amino acids. The ends lost 5 bases at V and 7 bases at J; junction bases unmatched: 11. CDR3 nucleotide sequence: TGCGCCAGCAGGGAGACGGCGGGAGCGGTCGGGGAGCTGTTTTTT. Translating it yields CASRETAGAVGELFF. The variable domain in full, with the rest retrieved from reference TRBV5-1 and TRBJ2-2, is KAGVTQTPRYLIKTRGQQVTLSCSPISGHRSVSWYQQTPGQGLQFLFEYFSETQRNKGNFPGRFSGRQFSNSRSEMNVSTLELGDSALYLCASRETAGAVGELFFGEGSRLTVL.

The V and J genes are TRBV7-8 and TRBJ2-1, with 16 bases identical to TRBD2. Looked up from germline, CDR1 is SGHVS and CDR2 is FQNEAQ. The CDR3 spans 19 residues. The trim removed 4 bases at V and 9 bases at J, leaving 15 bases unmatched. The CDR3 sequence: CASSSGEATGTSGRVEQFF. The CDR3 nucleotides are TGTGCCAGCAGCTCAGGCGAGGCTACTGGGACTAGCGGGAGGGTTGAGCAGTTCTTC.

The V call is TRBV5-1, the J call TRBJ2-5; 9 nucleotides align to TRBD2. After removal of 2 bases from V and 1 base from J, the junction contained 3 bases not matched to a gene. The CDR3 is 15 residues long. The germline V gene encodes CDR1 SGHRS and CDR2 YFSETQ. CDR3: CASSLLTSGQETQYF. The CDR3 bases are TGCGCCAGCAGCTTACTGACTAGCGGCCAAGAGACCCAGTACTTC.

This clone was seen more than once but under ten times. The genes are TRBV6-1 and TRBJ2-1, with 8 bases aligning to TRBD1. CDR1 is MNHNS and CDR2 is SASEGT in the germline V gene. V was clipped by 9 bases and J by 4 bases; unmatched bases: 8. The CDR3 has 14 amino acids. The CDR3 loop is CASEGDRLYNEQFF. DNA for the CDR3: TGTGCCAGTGAGGGGGACAGGCTTTACAATGAGCAGTTCTTC.

This clone was recorded a few times. V gene TRBV23-1 combines with J gene TRBJ2-1, with 11 bases lining up with TRBD2. TRBV23-1 is recorded as an ORF, its role being uncertain. This CDR3 spans 15 amino acids. Trimming at V came to 5 bases and at J to 9 bases, leaving 9 bases not matched to a gene. The CDR3 sequence: CASSLNSGRASEQFF. DNA for the CDR3: TGCGCCAGCAGTTTAAATAGCGGGAGGGCCTCTGAGCAGTTCTTC.

The rearrangement joins TRBV7-2 to TRBJ2-2; 10 nucleotides match TRBD2. Unmatched junction bases numbered 8, after V lost 5 bases and J lost 5 bases. The length of the CDR3 is 16 residues. The germline CDR1 and CDR2 sequences are SGHTA and FQGNSA. The CDR3 is CASSPWGAGGTGELFF. The CDR3 DNA sequence: TGTGCCAGCAGCCCGTGGGGAGCGGGGGGGACCGGGGAGCTGTTTTTT.

The chain has TRBV9 and TRBJ1-1; D is ambiguous. V lost 4 bases to trimming and J lost 10 bases, with 14 bases between them. The V gene's germline CDR1 is SGDLS and CDR2 YYNGEE. The CDR3 is made up of 12 amino acids. DNA of the CDR3: TGTGCCAGCAGCTTCTCAGACGGCGGAGCTTTCTTT. Its protein product is CASSFSDGGAFF. Filled out from reference TRBV9 and TRBJ1-1, the complete variable domain reads DSGVTQTPKHLITATGQRVTLRCSPRSGDLSVYWYQQSLDQGLQFLIQYYNGEERAKGNILERFSAQQFPDLHSELNLSSLELGDSALYFCASSFSDGGAFFGQGTRLTVV.